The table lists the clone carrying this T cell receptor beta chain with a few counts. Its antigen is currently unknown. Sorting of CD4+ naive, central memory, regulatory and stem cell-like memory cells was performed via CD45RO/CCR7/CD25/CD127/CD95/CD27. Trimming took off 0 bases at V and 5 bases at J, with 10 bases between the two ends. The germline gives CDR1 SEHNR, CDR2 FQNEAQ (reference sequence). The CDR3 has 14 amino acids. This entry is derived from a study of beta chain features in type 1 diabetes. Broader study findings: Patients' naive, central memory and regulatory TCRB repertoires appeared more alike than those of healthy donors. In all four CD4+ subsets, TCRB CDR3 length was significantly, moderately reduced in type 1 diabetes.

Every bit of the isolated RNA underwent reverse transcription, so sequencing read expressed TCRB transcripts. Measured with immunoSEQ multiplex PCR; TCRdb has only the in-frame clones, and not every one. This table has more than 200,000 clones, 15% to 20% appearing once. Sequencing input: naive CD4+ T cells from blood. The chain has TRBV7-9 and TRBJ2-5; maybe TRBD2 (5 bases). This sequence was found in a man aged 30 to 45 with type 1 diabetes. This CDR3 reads CASSLALRGETQYF. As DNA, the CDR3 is TGTGCCAGCAGCTTAGCGCTTAGAGGGGAGACCCAGTACTTC.